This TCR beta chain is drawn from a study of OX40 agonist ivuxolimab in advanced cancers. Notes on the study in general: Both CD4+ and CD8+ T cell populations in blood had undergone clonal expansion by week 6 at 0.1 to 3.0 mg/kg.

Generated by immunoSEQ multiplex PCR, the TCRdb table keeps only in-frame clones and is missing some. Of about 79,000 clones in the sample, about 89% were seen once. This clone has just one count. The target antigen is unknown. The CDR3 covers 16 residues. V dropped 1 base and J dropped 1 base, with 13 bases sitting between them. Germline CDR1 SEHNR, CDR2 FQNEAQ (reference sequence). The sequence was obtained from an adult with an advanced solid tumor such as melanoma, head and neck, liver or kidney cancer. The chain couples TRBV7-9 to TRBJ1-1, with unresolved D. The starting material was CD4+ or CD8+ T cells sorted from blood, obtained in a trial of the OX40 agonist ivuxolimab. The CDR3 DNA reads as TGTGCCAGCAGCTTAGAATATTTCAGGCCGAACACTGAAGCTTTCTTT. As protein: CASSLEYFRPNTEAFF.